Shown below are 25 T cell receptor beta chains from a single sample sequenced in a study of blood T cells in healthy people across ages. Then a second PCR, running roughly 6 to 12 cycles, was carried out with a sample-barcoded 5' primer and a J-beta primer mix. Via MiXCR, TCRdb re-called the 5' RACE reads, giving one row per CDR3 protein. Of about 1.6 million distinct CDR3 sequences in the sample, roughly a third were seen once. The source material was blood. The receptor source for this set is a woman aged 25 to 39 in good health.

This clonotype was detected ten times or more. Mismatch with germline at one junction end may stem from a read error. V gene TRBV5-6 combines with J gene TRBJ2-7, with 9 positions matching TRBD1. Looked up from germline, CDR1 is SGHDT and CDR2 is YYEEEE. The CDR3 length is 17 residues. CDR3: CASSLDPGTGISYEQYF. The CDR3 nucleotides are TGTGCCAGCAGTTTGGACCCGGGGACAGGGATCTCCTACGAGCAGTACTTC. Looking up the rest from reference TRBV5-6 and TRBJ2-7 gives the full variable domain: DAGVTQSPTHLIKTRGQQVTLRCSPKSGHDTVSWYQQALGQGPQFIFQYYEEEERQRGNFPDRFSGHQFPNYSSELNVNALLLGDSALYLCASSLDPGTGISYEQYFGPGTRLTVT.

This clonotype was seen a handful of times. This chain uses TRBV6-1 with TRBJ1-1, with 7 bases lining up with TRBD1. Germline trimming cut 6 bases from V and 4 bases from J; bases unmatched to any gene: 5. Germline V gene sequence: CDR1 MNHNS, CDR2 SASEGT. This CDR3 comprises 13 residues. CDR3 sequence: CASRIDRATEAFF. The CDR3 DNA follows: TGTGCCAGCAGGATTGACAGGGCCACTGAAGCTTTCTTT.

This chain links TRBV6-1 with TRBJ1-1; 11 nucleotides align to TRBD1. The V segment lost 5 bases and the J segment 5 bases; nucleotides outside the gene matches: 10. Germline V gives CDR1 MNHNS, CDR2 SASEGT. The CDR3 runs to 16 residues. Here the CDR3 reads CASSPLGQGAVTEAFF. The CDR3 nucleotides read TGTGCCAGCAGTCCCCTTGGACAGGGGGCAGTGACTGAAGCTTTCTTT.

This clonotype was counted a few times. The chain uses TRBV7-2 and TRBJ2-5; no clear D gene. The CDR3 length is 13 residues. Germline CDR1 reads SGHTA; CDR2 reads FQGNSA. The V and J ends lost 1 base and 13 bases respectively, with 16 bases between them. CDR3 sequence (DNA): TGTGCCAGCAGCTTAGATATCGGCGATCCGCGGTACTTC. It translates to CASSLDIGDPRYF.

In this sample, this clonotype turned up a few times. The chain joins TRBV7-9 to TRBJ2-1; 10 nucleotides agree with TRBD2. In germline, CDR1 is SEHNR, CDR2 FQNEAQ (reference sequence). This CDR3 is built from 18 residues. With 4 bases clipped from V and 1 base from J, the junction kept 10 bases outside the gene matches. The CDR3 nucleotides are TGTGCCAGCAGCTCTCGGGGTAGCGGGGGGTCATCCTACAATGAGCAGTTCTTC. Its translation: CASSSRGSGGSSYNEQFF.

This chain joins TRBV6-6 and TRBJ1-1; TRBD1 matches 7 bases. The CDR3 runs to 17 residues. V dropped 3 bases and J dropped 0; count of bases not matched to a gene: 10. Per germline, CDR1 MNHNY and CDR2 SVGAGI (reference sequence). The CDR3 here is CASSYYGTASMNTEAFF. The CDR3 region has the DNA TGTGCCAGCAGTTATTATGGGACAGCTTCCATGAACACTGAAGCTTTCTTT.

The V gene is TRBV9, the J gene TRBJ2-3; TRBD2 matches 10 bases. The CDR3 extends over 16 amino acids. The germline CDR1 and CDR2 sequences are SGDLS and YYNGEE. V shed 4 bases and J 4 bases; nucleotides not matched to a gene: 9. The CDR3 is CASSPSGGASADTQYF. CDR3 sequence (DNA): TGTGCCAGCAGCCCCAGCGGGGGGGCCAGCGCAGATACGCAGTATTTT.

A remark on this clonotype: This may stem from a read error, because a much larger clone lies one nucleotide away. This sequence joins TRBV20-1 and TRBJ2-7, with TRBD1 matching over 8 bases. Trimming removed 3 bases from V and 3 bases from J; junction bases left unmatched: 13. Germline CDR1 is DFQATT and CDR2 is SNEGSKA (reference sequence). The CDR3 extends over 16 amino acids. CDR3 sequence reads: CSARSLDRGQFYEQYV. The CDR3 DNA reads TGCAGTGCTAGGAGCCTTGACAGGGGACAATTCTACGAGCAGTACGTC.

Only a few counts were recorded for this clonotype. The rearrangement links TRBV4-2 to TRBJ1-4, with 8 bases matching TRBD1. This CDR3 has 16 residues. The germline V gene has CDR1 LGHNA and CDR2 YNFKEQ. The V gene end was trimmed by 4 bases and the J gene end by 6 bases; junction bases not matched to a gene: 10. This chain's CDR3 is CASSPTGGRGDEKLFF. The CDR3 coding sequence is TGTGCCAGCAGCCCTACAGGGGGGAGAGGTGATGAAAAACTGTTTTTT.

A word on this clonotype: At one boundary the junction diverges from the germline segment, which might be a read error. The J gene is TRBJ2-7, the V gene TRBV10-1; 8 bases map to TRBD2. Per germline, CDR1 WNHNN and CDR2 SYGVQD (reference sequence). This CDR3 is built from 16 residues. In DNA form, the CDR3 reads TGCGCCAGCAGTGAGGGTAGCGGGGCTACATCCTACAAGCAGTACTTC. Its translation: CASSEGSGATSYKQYF.

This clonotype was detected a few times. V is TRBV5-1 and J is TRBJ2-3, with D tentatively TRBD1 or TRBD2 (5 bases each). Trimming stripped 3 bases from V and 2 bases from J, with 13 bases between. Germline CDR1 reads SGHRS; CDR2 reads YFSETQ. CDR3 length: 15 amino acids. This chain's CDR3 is CASSYEGRYTDTQYF. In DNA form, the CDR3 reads TGCGCCAGCAGCTATGAGGGGAGATACACAGATACGCAGTATTTT.

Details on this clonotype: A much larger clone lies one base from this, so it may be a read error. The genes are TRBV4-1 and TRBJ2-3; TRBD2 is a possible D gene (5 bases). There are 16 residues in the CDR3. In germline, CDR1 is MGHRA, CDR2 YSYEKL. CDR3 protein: CASSRQAEENPDTRYF. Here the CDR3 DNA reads TGCGCCAGCAGCCGCCAAGCGGAGGAGAATCCAGATACGCGGTATTTT.

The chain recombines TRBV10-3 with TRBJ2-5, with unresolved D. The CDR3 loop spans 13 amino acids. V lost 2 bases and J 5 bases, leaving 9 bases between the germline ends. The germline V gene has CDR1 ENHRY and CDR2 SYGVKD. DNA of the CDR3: TGTGCCATCAGTGAGGGGGAAGGGGAGACCCAGTACTTC. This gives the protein CAISEGEGETQYF.

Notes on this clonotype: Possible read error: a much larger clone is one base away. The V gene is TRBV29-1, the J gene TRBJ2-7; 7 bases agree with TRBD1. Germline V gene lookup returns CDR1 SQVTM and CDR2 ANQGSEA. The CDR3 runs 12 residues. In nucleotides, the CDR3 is TGCGGCGCCGGGACAGCTACCTACGAGCAGTACTTC. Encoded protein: CGAGTATYEQYF.

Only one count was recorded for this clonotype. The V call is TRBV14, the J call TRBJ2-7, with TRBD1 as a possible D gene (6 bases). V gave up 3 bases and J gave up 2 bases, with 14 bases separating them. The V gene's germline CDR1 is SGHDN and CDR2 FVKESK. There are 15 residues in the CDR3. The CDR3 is CASSQTGQRTYEQYF. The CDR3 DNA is TGTGCCAGCAGCCAGACAGGCCAGCGAACCTACGAGCAGTACTTC.

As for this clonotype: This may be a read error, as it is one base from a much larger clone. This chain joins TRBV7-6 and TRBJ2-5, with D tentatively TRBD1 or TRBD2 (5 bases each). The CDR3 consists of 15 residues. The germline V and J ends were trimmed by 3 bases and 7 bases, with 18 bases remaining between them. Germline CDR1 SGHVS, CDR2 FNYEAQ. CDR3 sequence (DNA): TGTGCCAGCAGCTTGGCGAGGAGCTCTGGGGGGACCCAGTACTTC. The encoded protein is CASSLARSSGGTQYF.

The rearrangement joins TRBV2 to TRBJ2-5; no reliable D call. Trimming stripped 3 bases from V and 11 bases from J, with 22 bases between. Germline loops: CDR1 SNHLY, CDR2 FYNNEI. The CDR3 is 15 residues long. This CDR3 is CASSEYRNGRHGQYF. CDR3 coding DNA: TGTGCCAGCAGTGAGTACCGAAACGGGCGCCACGGGCAGTACTTC.

The DNA of the CDR3 is TGCGCCAGCAGCCAACCGGTGCCTAGTTTTCCCCTCCACTTT. Amino acids: CASSQPVPSFPLHF. The chain recombines TRBV4-1 with TRBJ1-6; D unresolved. The V gene lost 2 bases and the J gene lost 13 bases, with 15 bases spanning the gap. CDR1 is MGHRA, CDR2 YSYEKL, per germline. CDR3 length: 14 amino acids.

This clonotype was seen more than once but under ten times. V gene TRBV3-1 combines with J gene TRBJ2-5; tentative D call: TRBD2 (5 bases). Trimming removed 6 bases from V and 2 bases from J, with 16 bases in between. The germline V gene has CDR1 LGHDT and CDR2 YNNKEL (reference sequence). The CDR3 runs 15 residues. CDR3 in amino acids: CASRNSGGTQETQYF. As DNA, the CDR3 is TGTGCCAGCAGGAACAGCGGAGGCACGCAAGAGACCCAGTACTTC.

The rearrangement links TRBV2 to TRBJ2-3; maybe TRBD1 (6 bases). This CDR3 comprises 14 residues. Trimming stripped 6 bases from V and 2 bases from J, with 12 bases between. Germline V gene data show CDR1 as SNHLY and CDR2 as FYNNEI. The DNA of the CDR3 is TGTGCCAGCAGCAGGGGAATCCTCACAGATACGCAGTATTTT. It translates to CASSRGILTDTQYF.

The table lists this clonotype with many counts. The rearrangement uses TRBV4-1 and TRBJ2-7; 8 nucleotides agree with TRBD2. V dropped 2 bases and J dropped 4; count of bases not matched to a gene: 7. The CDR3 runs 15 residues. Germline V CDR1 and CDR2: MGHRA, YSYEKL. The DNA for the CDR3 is TGCGCCAGCAGCCAACCAACTAGCGGCCTATACGAGCAGTACTTC. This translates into CASSQPTSGLYEQYF.

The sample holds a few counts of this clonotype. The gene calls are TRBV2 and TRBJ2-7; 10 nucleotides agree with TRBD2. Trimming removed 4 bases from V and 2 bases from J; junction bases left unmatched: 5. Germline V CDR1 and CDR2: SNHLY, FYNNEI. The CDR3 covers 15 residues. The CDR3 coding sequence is TGTGCCAGCAGTGTCGGGACTAGCGTGACCTACGAGCAGTACTTC. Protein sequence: CASSVGTSVTYEQYF.

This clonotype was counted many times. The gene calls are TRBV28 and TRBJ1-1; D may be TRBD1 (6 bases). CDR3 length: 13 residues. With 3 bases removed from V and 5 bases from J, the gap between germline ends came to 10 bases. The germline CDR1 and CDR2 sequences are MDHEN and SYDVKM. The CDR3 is CASSLGARTEAFF. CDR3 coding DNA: TGTGCCAGCAGTTTGGGGGCGCGGACTGAAGCTTTCTTT.

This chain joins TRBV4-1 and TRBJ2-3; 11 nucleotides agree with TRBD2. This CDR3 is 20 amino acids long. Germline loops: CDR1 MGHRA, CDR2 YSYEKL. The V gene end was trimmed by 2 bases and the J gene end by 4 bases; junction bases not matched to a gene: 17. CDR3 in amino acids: CASSQPGQGKTSGSSDTQYF. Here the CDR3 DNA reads TGCGCCAGCAGCCAACCGGGACAGGGTAAAACTAGCGGGAGTTCAGATACGCAGTATTTT.

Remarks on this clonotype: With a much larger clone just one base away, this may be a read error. Here the CDR3 reads CSARDGVNPSYEQYF. DNA for the CDR3: TGCAGTGCTAGAGATGGGGTTAACCCAAGCTACGAGCAGTACTTC. The chain recombines TRBV20-1 with TRBJ2-7, with no clear D. V lost 0 bases and J 3 bases, leaving 15 bases between the germline ends. This CDR3 spans 15 amino acids. Germline V gives CDR1 DFQATT, CDR2 SNEGSKA (reference sequence).